The following is a T cell receptor beta chain sequence with its context. The antigen remains unidentified. The sequenced fragment ends 3 residues before the CDR3 boundary, so the rest is inferred from the germline J gene. Method: immunoSEQ multiplex PCR; TCRdb's copy keeps in-frame clones and lacks some. The specimen's table records tens of thousands of clones. This sample is part of a study of T cells in women clearing cervical HPV infection. In the study overall: Controls were women whose single incident HPV16 infection cleared within 12 months without precancer or cancer. Blood came at first lesion visit for cases, post-clearance for controls. HLA type stays a possible confounder, typing being limited.

V was pared by 3 bases and J by 2 bases, with 15 bases between. Germline V lookup: CDR1 KGHSH, CDR2 LQKENI. The CDR3 length is 16 residues. The study's findings and limits: CIN3+ cases had significantly higher TCR richness than controls; evenness did not differ.

The V call is TRBV18, the J call TRBJ2-3, with no clear D. Material for sequencing was blood buffy coat. The TCR sequence derives from a woman between 18 and 70 years old with a cervical HPV16 infection that either progressed to CIN3+ or cleared (not recorded which). Here the CDR3 reads CASSPSVLGNTDTQYF. Incomplete CDR3 DNA: TGTGCCAGCTCACCGTCCGTCCTTGGCAACACAGATACG.